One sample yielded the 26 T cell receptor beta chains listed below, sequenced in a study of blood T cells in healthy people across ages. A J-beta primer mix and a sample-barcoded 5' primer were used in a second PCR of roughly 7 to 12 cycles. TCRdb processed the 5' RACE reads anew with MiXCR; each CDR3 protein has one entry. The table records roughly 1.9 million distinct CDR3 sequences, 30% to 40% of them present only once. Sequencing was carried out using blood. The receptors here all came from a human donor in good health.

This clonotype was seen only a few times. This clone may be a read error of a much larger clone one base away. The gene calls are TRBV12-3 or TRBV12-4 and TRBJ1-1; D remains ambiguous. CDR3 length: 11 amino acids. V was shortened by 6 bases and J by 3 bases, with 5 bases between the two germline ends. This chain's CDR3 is CASRSDTEAFF. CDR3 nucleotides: TGTGCCAGCAGATCGGACACTGAAGCTTTCTTT.

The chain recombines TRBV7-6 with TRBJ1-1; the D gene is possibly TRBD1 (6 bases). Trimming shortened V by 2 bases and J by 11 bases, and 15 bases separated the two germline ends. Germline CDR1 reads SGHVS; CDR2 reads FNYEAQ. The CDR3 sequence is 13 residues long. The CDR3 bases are TGTGCCAGCAGCTTATTAGGGCCTACAGGGGCTTTCTTT. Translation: CASSLLGPTGAFF.

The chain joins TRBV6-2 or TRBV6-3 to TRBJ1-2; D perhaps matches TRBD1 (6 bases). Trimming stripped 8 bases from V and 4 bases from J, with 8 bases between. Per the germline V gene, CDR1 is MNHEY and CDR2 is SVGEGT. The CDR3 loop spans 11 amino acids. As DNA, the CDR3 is TGTGCCAGCGGACAGTTCTATGGCTACACCTTC. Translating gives CASGQFYGYTF.

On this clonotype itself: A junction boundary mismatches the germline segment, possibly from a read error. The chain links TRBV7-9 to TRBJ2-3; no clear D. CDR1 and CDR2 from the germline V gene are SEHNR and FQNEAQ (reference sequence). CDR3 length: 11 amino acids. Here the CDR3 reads CANSFEDTQYF. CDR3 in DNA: TGTGCCAACAGCTTTGAAGATACGCAGTATTTT.

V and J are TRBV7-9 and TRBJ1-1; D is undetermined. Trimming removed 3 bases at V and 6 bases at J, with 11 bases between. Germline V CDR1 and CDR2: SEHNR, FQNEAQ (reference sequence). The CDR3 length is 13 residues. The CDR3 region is CASSFGEGSEAFF. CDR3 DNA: TGTGCCAGCAGCTTCGGGGAAGGGTCTGAAGCTTTCTTT.

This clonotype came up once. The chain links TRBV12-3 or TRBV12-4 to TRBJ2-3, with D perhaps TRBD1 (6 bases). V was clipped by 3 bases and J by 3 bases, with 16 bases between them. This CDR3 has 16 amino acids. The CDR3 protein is CASSFISAGATDTQYF. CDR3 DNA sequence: TGTGCCAGCAGTTTTATATCGGCAGGGGCTACAGATACGCAGTATTTT.

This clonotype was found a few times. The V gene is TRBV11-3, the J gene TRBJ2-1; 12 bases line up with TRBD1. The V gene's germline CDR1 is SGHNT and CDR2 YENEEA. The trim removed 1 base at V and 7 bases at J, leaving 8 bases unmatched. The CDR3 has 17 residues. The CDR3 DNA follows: TGTGCCAGCAGCTTAGGAAGGGACAGGGGGCTTCCTAATGAGCAGTTCTTC. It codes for CASSLGRDRGLPNEQFF.

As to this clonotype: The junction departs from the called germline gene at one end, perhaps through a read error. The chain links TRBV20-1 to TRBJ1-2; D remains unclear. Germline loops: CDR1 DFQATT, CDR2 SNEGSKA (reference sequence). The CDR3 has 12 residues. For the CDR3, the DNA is TGCAGTGCTGGAGAAGATCCCTATGGCTACACCTTC. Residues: CSAGEDPYGYTF.

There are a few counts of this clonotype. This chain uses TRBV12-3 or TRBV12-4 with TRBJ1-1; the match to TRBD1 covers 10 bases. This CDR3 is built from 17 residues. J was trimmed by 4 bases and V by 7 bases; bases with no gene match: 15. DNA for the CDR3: TGTGCCAGCACCCGTTTGCCGGGACAGGGGTCGGGCACTGAAGCTTTCTTT. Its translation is CASTRLPGQGSGTEAFF.

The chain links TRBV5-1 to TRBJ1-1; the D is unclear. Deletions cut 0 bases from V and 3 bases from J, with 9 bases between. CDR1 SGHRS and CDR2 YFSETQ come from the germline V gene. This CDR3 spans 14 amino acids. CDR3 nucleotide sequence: TGCGCCAGCAGCTTGGTGGACGGTCACACTGAAGCTTTCTTT. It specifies CASSLVDGHTEAFF.

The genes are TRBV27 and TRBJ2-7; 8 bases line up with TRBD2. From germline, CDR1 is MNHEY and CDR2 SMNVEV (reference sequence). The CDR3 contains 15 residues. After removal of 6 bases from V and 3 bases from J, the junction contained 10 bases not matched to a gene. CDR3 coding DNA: TGTGCCAGCAGGGTTAGCGGGGCCCTCCTCTACGAGCAGTACTTC. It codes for CASRVSGALLYEQYF.

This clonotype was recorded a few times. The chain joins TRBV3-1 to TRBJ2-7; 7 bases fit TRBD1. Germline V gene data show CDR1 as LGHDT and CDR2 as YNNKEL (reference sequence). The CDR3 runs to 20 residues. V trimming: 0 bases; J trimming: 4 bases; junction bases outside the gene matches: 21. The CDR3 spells CASSQDRVARGQALRYEQYF. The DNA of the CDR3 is TGTGCCAGCAGCCAAGATCGGGTCGCGAGGGGGCAGGCCCTCCGGTACGAGCAGTACTTC.

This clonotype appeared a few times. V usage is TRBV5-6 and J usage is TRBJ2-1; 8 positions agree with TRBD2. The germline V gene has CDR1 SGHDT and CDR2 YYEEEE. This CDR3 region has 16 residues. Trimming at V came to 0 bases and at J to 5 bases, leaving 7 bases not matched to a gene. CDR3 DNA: TGTGCCAGCAGCTTGGAGGTAGCGGGGCGGAACAATGAGCAGTTCTTC. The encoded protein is CASSLEVAGRNNEQFF.

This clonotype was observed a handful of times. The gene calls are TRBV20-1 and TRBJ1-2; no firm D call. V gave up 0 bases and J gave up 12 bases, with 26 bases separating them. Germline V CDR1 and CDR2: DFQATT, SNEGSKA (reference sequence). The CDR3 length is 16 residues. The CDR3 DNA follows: TGCAGTGCTAGAGATCCCAGGTCCCTCTCGGCACTTAGTAACACCTTC. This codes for CSARDPRSLSALSNTF.

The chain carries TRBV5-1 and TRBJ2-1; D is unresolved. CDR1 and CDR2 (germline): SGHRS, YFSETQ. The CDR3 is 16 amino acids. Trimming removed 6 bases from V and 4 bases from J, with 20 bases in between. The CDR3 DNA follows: TGCGCCAGCACCATTTCTCCTCTTCAGGCTTACAATGAGCAGTTCTTC. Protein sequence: CASTISPLQAYNEQFF.

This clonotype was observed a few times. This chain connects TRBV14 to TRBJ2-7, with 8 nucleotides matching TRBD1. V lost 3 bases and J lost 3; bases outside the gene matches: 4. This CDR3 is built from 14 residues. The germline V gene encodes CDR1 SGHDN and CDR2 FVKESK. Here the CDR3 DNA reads TGTGCCAGCAGCCACGGACAGGGAGTCTACGAGCAGTACTTC. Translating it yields CASSHGQGVYEQYF. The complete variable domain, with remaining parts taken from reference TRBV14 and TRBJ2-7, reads EAGVTQFPSHSVIEKGQTVTLRCDPISGHDNLYWYRRVMGKEIKFLLHFVKESKQDESGMPNNRFLAERTGGTYSTLKVQPAELEDSGVYFCASSHGQGVYEQYFGPGTRLTVT.

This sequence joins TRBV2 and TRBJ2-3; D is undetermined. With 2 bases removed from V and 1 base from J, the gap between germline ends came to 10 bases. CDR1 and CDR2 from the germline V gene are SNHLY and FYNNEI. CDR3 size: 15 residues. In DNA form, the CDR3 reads TGTGCCAGCAGTGAACTTCGGGCTGGCACAGATACGCAGTATTTT. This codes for CASSELRAGTDTQYF.

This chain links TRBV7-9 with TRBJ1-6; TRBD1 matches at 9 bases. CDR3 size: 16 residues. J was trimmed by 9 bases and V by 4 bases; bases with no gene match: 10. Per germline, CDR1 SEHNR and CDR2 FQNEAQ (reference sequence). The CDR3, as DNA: TGTGCCAGCAGCTCCTACCGGGACAGGGACGGTTCACCCCTCCACTTT. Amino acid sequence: CASSSYRDRDGSPLHF. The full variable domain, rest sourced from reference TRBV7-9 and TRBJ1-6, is DTGVSQNPRHKITKRGQNVTFRCDPISEHNRLYWYRQTLGQGPEFLTYFQNEAQLEKSRLLSDRFSAERPKGSFSTLEIQRTEQGDSAMYLCASSSYRDRDGSPLHFGNGTRLTVT.

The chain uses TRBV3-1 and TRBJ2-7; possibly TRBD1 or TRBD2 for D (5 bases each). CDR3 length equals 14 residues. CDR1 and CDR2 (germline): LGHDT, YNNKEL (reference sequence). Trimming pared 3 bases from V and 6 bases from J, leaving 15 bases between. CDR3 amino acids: CASSHYPQGAEQYF. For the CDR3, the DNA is TGTGCCAGCAGCCACTACCCCCAGGGAGCCGAGCAGTACTTC.

DNA for the CDR3: TGTGCCAGCAGTCGACTCGGAGCGGGGCATAATTCACCCCTCCACTTT. It codes for CASSRLGAGHNSPLHF. The gene calls are TRBV6-6 and TRBJ1-6; tentative D call: TRBD1 (5 bases). This CDR3 region has 16 residues. Trimming shortened V by 5 bases and J by 5 bases, and 16 bases separated the two germline ends. Germline lookup yields CDR1 MNHNY and CDR2 SVGAGI (reference sequence).

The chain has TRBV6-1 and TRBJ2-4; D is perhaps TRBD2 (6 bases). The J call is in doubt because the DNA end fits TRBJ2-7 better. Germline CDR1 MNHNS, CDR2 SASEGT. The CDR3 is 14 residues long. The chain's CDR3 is CASRDTGTPYEQYF. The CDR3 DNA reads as TGTGCCAGCAGGGACACCGGGACTCCCTACGAGCAGTACTTC.

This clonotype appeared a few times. CDR3 loop: CSTKTRDSVYGYTF. The DNA for the CDR3 is TGCAGTACGAAGACTCGGGACAGTGTCTATGGCTACACCTTC. This rearrangement joins TRBV20-1 to TRBJ1-2, with 7 bases identical to TRBD1. The CDR3 has 14 amino acids. CDR1 and CDR2 from the germline V gene are DFQATT and SNEGSKA (reference sequence). V gave up 8 bases and J gave up 4 bases; unmatched junction bases: 13.

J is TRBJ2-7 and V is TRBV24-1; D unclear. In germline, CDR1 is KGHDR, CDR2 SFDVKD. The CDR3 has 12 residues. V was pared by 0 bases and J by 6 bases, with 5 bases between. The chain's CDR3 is CATSDLQAEQYF. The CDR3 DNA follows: TGTGCCACCAGTGATTTGCAAGCCGAGCAGTACTTC.

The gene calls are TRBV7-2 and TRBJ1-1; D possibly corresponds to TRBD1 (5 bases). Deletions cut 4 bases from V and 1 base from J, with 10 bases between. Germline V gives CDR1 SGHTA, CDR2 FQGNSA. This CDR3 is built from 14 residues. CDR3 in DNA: TGTGCCAGCAGCTCTTACACAGGGAACACTGAAGCTTTCTTT. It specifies CASSSYTGNTEAFF.

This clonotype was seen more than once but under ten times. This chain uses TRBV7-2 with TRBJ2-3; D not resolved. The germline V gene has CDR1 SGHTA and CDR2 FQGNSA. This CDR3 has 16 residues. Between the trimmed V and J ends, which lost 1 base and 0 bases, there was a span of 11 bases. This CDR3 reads CASSLVASSSTDTQYF. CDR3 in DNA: TGTGCCAGCAGCTTAGTCGCGAGTTCTAGCACAGATACGCAGTATTTT.

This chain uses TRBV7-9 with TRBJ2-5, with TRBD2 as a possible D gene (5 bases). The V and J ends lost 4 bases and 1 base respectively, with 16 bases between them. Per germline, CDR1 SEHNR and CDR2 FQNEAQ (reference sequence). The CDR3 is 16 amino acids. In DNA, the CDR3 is TGTGCCAGCAGCTCTACTCGAGGGAGTACCCAAGAGACCCAGTACTTC. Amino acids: CASSSTRGSTQETQYF.